Listed here are 6 T cell receptor beta chains from one sample, sequenced in a study of metastatic and nonmetastatic thyroid tumors. TCRdb re-called clones via MiXCR from the PCR reads. This sample yields around 34,000 clones, of which about a sixth are seen a single time; 3% to 4% belongs to the top ten. Thyroid surgery took place with no prior treatment in any patient. The sample was blood. The receptors were gathered from a female donor with papillary thyroid cancer or a benign thyroid nodule (not recorded which). Some clones in this sample may be carry-over from other donors' samples.

Comment on this clone: The junction shows a germline mismatch at one end, possibly a read error. The chain recombines TRBV4-2 with TRBJ2-1; a possible D gene is TRBD2 (5 bases). Germline-derived CDR1 and CDR2 are LGHNA and YNFKEQ. This CDR3 is built from 17 residues. The CDR3 region has the DNA TGTGCTAGCAGCCAAGCGGCGGGTGTGATCTCCTACAATGAGCAGTTCTTC. It specifies CASSQAAGVISYNEQFF.

This clone was counted between two and nine times. The chain has TRBV6-1 and TRBJ2-7; D gene unclear. Trimming pared 3 bases from V and 2 bases from J, leaving 11 bases between. The CDR3 sequence is 14 residues long. Germline CDR1 and CDR2: MNHNS and SASEGT. The CDR3 DNA is TGTGCCAGCAGTGACTTGTTGTGGGCCTACGAGCAGTACTTC. Its protein product is CASSDLLWAYEQYF.

This clone appeared many times. This chain joins TRBV12-3 or TRBV12-4 and TRBJ1-1, with TRBD1 as a possible D gene (5 bases). Trimming removed 2 bases from V and 4 bases from J, with 11 bases in between. This CDR3 comprises 14 residues. CDR3 sequence (DNA): TGTGCCAGCAGTTTATGGGGGGAGACCACTGAAGCTTTCTTT. Protein product: CASSLWGETTEAFF.

This clone has at least ten counts. V usage is TRBV4-1 and J usage is TRBJ1-6; D may be TRBD1 (5 bases). The V end lost 1 base, the J end lost 16 bases, and 11 bases lay between the germline ends. This CDR3 is 12 amino acids long. Germline V lookup: CDR1 MGHRA, CDR2 YSYEKL. CDR3 sequence: CASSQGGDPLHF. CDR3 coding DNA: TGCGCCAGCAGCCAAGGGGGGGACCCGCTCCACTTT.

This clone is labeled medium-sized (0.01 to 0.1%). The chain couples TRBV6-4 to TRBJ2-2; D perhaps matches TRBD1 (5 bases). This CDR3 region has 13 residues. Trimming removed 7 bases at V and 1 base at J, with 7 bases between. CDR1 is MRHNA, CDR2 SNTAGT, per germline. The CDR3 nucleotides are TGTGCCAGCACCCAGGGGAACACCGGGGAGCTGTTTTTT. Its translation: CASTQGNTGELFF.

This clone was counted ten times or more. V is TRBV7-3 and J is TRBJ2-1; D could derive from TRBD1 or TRBD2 (5 bases each). Deletions cut 1 base from V and 6 bases from J, with 10 bases between. The length of the CDR3 is 14 residues. The germline V gene encodes CDR1 SGHTA and CDR2 FQGTGA. CDR3 residues: CASSLNPGSNEQFF. The CDR3 DNA sequence: TGTGCCAGCAGCTTAAATCCAGGGAGCAATGAGCAGTTCTTC.